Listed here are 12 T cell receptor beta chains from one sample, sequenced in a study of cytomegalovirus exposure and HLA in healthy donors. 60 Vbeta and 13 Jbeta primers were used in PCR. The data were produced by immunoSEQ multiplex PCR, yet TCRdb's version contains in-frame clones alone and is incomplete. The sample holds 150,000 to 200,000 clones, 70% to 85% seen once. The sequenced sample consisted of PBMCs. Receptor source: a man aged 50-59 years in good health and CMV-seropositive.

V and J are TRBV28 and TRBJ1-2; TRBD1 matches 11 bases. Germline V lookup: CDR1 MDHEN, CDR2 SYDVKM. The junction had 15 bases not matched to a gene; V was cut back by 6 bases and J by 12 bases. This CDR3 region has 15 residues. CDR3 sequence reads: CASRLEKDRGRVDTF. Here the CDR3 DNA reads TGTGCCAGCAGGCTAGAAAAGGACAGGGGGCGGGTGGACACCTTC.

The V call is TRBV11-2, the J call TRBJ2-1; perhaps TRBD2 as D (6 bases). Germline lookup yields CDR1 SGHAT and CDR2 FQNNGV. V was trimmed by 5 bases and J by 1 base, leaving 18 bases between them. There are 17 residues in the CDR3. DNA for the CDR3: TGTGCCAGCAGCGCACGGCGGGGCAGGGTATCCTACAATGAGCAGTTCTTC. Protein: CASSARRGRVSYNEQFF.

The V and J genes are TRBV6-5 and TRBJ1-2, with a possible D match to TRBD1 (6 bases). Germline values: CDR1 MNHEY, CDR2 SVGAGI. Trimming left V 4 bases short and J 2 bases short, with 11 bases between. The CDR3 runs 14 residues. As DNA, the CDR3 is TGTGCCAGCAGTTTAGGGGGGGGGAACTATGGCTACACCTTC. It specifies CASSLGGGNYGYTF.

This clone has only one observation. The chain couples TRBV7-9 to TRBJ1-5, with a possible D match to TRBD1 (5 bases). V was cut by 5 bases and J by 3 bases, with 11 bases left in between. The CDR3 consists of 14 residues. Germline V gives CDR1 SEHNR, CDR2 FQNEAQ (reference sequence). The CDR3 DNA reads TGTGCCAGCAGCCTCGGACACCCCAATCAGCCCCAGCATTTT. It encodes CASSLGHPNQPQHF. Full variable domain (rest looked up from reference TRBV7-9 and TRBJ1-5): DTGVSQNPRHKITKRGQNVTFRCDPISEHNRLYWYRQTLGQGPEFLTYFQNEAQLEKSRLLSDRFSAERPKGSFSTLEIQRTEQGDSAMYLCASSLGHPNQPQHFGDGTRLSIL.

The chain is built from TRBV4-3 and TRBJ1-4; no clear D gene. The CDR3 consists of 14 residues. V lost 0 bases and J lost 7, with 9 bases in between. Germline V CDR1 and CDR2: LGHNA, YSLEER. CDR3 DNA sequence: TGCGCCAGCAGCCAAGACGGGATGGCTGAAAAACTGTTTTTT. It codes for CASSQDGMAEKLFF.

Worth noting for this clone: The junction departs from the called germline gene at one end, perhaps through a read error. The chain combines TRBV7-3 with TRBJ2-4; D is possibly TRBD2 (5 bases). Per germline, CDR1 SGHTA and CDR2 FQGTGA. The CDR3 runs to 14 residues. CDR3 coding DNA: TGTGCCGGCAGCTTCCCCACGGGGAAAAACATTCAGTACTTC. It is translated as CAGSFPTGKNIQYF.

CDR3: CASSIGQGLSYEQYF. CDR3 coding DNA: TGTGCCAGCAGCATCGGACAGGGCTTATCCTACGAGCAGTACTTC. The genes are TRBV9 and TRBJ2-7; 8 bases align to TRBD1. This CDR3 has 15 residues. Germline values: CDR1 SGDLS, CDR2 YYNGEE. V was pared by 4 bases and J by 1 base, with 7 bases of the junction left unmatched.

The CDR3 spells CASSVSTGQSSYNEQFF. The CDR3 DNA reads TGTGCCAGCAGCGTGTCAACAGGACAGAGCTCCTACAATGAGCAGTTCTTC. The V and J genes are TRBV9 and TRBJ2-1, with D perhaps matching TRBD1 (6 bases). Germline CDR1 is SGDLS and CDR2 is YYNGEE. The CDR3 contains 17 residues. Deletions cut 2 bases from V and 0 bases from J, with 15 bases between.

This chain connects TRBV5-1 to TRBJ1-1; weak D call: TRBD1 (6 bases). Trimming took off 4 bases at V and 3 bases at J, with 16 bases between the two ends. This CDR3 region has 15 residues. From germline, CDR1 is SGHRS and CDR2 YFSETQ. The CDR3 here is CASSPGTSGDTEAFF. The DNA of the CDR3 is TGCGCCAGCAGCCCCGGGACAAGTGGTGACACTGAAGCTTTCTTT.

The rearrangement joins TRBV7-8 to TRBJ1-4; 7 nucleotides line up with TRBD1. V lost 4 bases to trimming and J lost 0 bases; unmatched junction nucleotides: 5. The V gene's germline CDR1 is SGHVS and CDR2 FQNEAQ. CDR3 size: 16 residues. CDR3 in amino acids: CASSSTGSPTNEKLFF. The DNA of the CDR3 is TGTGCCAGCAGCTCGACAGGGTCCCCAACTAATGAAAAACTGTTTTTT.

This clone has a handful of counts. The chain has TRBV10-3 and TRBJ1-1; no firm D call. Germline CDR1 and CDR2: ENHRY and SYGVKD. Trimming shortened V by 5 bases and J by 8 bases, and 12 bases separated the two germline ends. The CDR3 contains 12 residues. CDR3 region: CAISPPGEEAFF. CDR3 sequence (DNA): TGTGCCATCAGTCCCCCAGGCGAAGAAGCTTTCTTT.

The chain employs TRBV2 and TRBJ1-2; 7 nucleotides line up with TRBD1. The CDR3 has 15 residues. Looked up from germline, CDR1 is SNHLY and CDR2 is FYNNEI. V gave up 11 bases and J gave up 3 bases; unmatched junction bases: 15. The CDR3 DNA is TGTGCCGCGTCGACAGGGAGCCTGAGGGACTATGGCTACACCTTC. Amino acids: CAASTGSLRDYGYTF.